What follows are 30 T cell receptor beta chains derived from one specimen sequenced in a study of CD8+ T cells in alopecia areata. RNA was isolated and reverse transcribed to cDNA, the sequencing template. This table comes from immunoSEQ multiplex PCR, and its TCRdb copy is limited to in-frame clones, with some not included. The sample holds around 200,000 clones, about 63% seen once. The sample consisted of CD4+ T cells sorted from blood, taken at week 0. All receptors derive from a human donor with alopecia areata.

This clone was detected only a few times. V usage is TRBV29-1 and J usage is TRBJ1-2; tentative D call: TRBD1 (5 bases). Between the trimmed V and J ends, which lost 0 bases and 8 bases, there was a span of 13 bases. In germline, CDR1 is SQVTM, CDR2 ANQGSEA. The CDR3 has 13 amino acids. The CDR3 loop is CSVEDPGGWGYTF. CDR3 bases: TGCAGCGTTGAAGACCCCGGGGGATGGGGCTACACCTTC.

The chain has TRBV11-2 and TRBJ2-3, with no clear D. From germline, CDR1 is SGHAT and CDR2 FQNNGV. The V and J ends lost 2 bases and 2 bases respectively, with 14 bases between them. There are 16 residues in the CDR3. In DNA, the CDR3 is TGTGCCAGCAGCTTAAATCTAGGACGGCTCACAGATACGCAGTATTTT. Its translation: CASSLNLGRLTDTQYF.

Comment on this clone: Other nucleotide sequences from this sample produce the same CDR3. This sequence joins TRBV7-2 and TRBJ1-4; D gene unclear. The CDR3 runs 13 residues. Trimming cost V 3 bases and J 5 bases, with 7 bases left between them. Germline V gene lookup returns CDR1 SGHTA and CDR2 FQGNSA. The CDR3 DNA reads as TGTGCCAGCAGCTTGGGCACAAATGAAAAACTGTTTTTT. Translation gives CASSLGTNEKLFF.

V usage is TRBV30 and J usage is TRBJ2-5; D unclear. Per germline, CDR1 GTSNPN and CDR2 SVGIG (reference sequence). The V end was cut by 2 bases, the J end by 5 bases, with 6 bases between. This CDR3 comprises 11 residues. CDR3 sequence: CAWSTKETQYF. The CDR3 DNA is TGTGCCTGGAGTACGAAGGAGACCCAGTACTTC.

The chain joins TRBV29-1 to TRBJ2-5; maybe TRBD2 (5 bases). Germline V gene sequence: CDR1 SQVTM, CDR2 ANQGSEA. There are 12 residues in the CDR3. Trimming removed 4 bases at V and 4 bases at J, with 10 bases between. CDR3 region: CSVVLAGETQYF. The CDR3 DNA reads as TGCAGCGTTGTCCTAGCTGGAGAGACCCAGTACTTC.

The chain recombines TRBV29-1 with TRBJ1-2; D possibly corresponds to TRBD1 (6 bases). Trimming pared 0 bases from V and 6 bases from J, leaving 17 bases between. The CDR3 contains 15 residues. Germline values: CDR1 SQVTM, CDR2 ANQGSEA. The CDR3 loop reads CSVEDGSTGKDGYTF. CDR3 DNA: TGCAGCGTTGAAGACGGGTCAACAGGGAAAGATGGCTACACCTTC. The full variable domain, in which reference TRBV29-1 and TRBJ1-2 provide the parts outside the CDR3, is SAVISQKPSRDICQRGTSLTIQCQVDSQVTMMFWYRQQPGQSLTLIATANQGSEATYESGFVIDKFPISRPNLTFSTLTVSNMSPEDSSIYLCSVEDGSTGKDGYTFGSGTRLTVV.

The J gene is TRBJ2-3, the V gene TRBV7-2, with a possible D match to TRBD2 (5 bases). The CDR3 totals 13 residues. Trimming shortened V by 4 bases and J by 3 bases, and 8 bases separated the two germline ends. Germline CDR1 is SGHTA and CDR2 is FQGNSA. The CDR3 sequence: CASSSPGTDTQYF. The CDR3 DNA reads TGTGCCAGCAGCTCACCGGGGACAGATACGCAGTATTTT.

The table lists this clone with a few counts. The CDR3 sequence is CASSVQGGTGELFF. The CDR3, as DNA: TGTGCCAGCAGCGTTCAGGGAGGGACCGGGGAGCTGTTTTTT. The chain carries TRBV9 and TRBJ2-2, with TRBD2 matching 7 bases. This CDR3 contains 14 residues. Germline V gives CDR1 SGDLS, CDR2 YYNGEE. V was clipped by 2 bases and J by 5 bases; unmatched bases: 3. Drawing the rest from reference TRBV9 and TRBJ2-2, the complete variable domain is DSGVTQTPKHLITATGQRVTLRCSPRSGDLSVYWYQQSLDQGLQFLIQYYNGEERAKGNILERFSAQQFPDLHSELNLSSLELGDSALYFCASSVQGGTGELFFGEGSRLTVL.

V and J are TRBV5-1 and TRBJ2-1, with TRBD1 as a possible D gene (6 bases). The germline V gene encodes CDR1 SGHRS and CDR2 YFSETQ. V was pared by 0 bases and J by 7 bases, with 17 bases between. This CDR3 contains 16 residues. CDR3 sequence reads: CASSLDGRSGVNEQFF. The CDR3 nucleotides read TGCGCCAGCAGCTTGGATGGGCGATCAGGGGTTAATGAGCAGTTCTTC. The full variable domain, in which reference TRBV5-1 and TRBJ2-1 provide the parts outside the CDR3, is KAGVTQTPRYLIKTRGQQVTLSCSPISGHRSVSWYQQTPGQGLQFLFEYFSETQRNKGNFPGRFSGRQFSNSRSEMNVSTLELGDSALYLCASSLDGRSGVNEQFFGPGTRLTVL.

This clone was detected only a few times. The sample carries other DNA sequences with the same CDR3. The chain links TRBV29-1 to TRBJ1-1, with D tentatively TRBD1 (6 bases). V was trimmed by 6 bases and J by 0 bases, leaving 11 bases between them. This CDR3 region has 13 residues. Germline-derived CDR1 and CDR2 are SQVTM and ANQGSEA. The CDR3 reads CSVAGTLNTEAFF. Here the CDR3 DNA reads TGCAGCGTCGCCGGGACACTGAACACTGAAGCTTTCTTT.

This clone was detected once. The chain links TRBV4-3 to TRBJ2-1; 9 nucleotides line up with TRBD1. In germline, CDR1 is LGHNA, CDR2 YSLEER. The CDR3 consists of 15 residues. With V trimmed by 0 bases and J by 3 bases, 0 bases remained unmatched. CDR3 protein: CASSQETGGYNEQFF. Here the CDR3 DNA reads TGCGCCAGCAGCCAAGAGACAGGGGGCTACAATGAGCAGTTCTTC.

Only a few counts were recorded for this clone. The V gene is TRBV25-1, the J gene TRBJ1-3, with TRBD1 identical over 8 bases. The V and J ends lost 3 bases and 4 bases, in that order; junction bases with no gene match: 8. This CDR3 has 16 amino acids. In germline, CDR1 is MGHDK, CDR2 SYGVNS. The CDR3, as DNA: TGTGCCAGCAGTGATTGGACAGGGCGAGGAGGAAACACCATATATTTT. Residues: CASSDWTGRGGNTIYF.

This sequence joins TRBV29-1 and TRBJ2-7; D perhaps matches TRBD2 (5 bases). This CDR3 is 14 amino acids long. Germline values: CDR1 SQVTM, CDR2 ANQGSEA. Trimming removed 4 bases from V and 0 bases from J, with 13 bases in between. The CDR3 DNA reads as TGCAGCGTTGGAGGGCCCTTCCCCTCCTACGAGCAGTACTTC. Translating gives CSVGGPFPSYEQYF.

This chain joins TRBV9 and TRBJ2-1, with TRBD2 identical over 11 bases. In germline, CDR1 is SGDLS, CDR2 YYNGEE. V was clipped by 3 bases and J by 12 bases; unmatched bases: 8. CDR3 length: 14 residues. The chain's CDR3 is CASSEAPGLAVQFF. CDR3 DNA: TGTGCCAGCAGCGAAGCCCCGGGACTAGCGGTGCAGTTCTTC.

The V gene is TRBV6-5, the J gene TRBJ2-7; D may be TRBD1 (6 bases). There are 12 residues in the CDR3. V lost 6 bases to trimming and J lost 8 bases, with 14 bases between them. Germline V gives CDR1 MNHEY, CDR2 SVGAGI. The chain's CDR3 is CASSSDRIQQYF. The DNA for the CDR3 is TGTGCCAGCAGCTCCGACAGGATACAGCAGTACTTC.

A few counts support this clone. The rearrangement uses TRBV28 and TRBJ2-7, with unresolved D. The CDR3 totals 12 residues. Germline V gene lookup returns CDR1 MDHEN and CDR2 SYDVKM. V was trimmed by 2 bases and J by 7 bases, leaving 9 bases between them. The CDR3 reads CASSLGLLEQYF. In DNA form, the CDR3 reads TGTGCCAGCAGTTTAGGTCTCCTGGAGCAGTACTTC.

The chain recombines TRBV29-1 with TRBJ2-1, with D perhaps TRBD1 or TRBD2 (5 bases each). The CDR3 has 15 amino acids. V dropped 6 bases and J dropped 0 bases, with 15 bases sitting between them. Germline V gene lookup returns CDR1 SQVTM and CDR2 ANQGSEA. The CDR3 coding sequence is TGCAGCGTGGCCTTTGGGGGAAGCTCCTACAATGAGCAGTTCTTC. As protein: CSVAFGGSSYNEQFF.

This chain connects TRBV5-1 to TRBJ1-5; D is ambiguous. This CDR3 region has 14 residues. CDR1 is SGHRS, CDR2 YFSETQ, per germline. The germline V and J ends were trimmed by 4 bases and 4 bases, with 12 bases remaining between them. The CDR3 region is CASSLLGLNQPQHF. The CDR3 nucleotides are TGCGCCAGCAGCCTGTTAGGCCTGAATCAGCCCCAGCATTTT.

The chain couples TRBV7-2 to TRBJ2-3, with a weak D call TRBD1 (6 bases). This CDR3 is 14 amino acids long. Trimming took 5 bases from V and 4 from J, leaving 13 bases between them. Germline CDR1 is SGHTA and CDR2 is FQGNSA. The CDR3 nucleotides read TGTGCCAGCAGCCCGCAGGGGAACCCAGATACGCAGTATTTT. Encoded protein: CASSPQGNPDTQYF.

The chain couples TRBV29-1 to TRBJ1-1; the D gene is possibly TRBD1 (5 bases). This CDR3 has 13 amino acids. Between the trimmed V and J ends, which lost 8 bases and 2 bases, there was a span of 15 bases. Germline-derived CDR1 and CDR2 are SQVTM and ANQGSEA. CDR3 in DNA: TGCAGCCACTCGACGGGGGGAAACACTGAAGCTTTCTTT. It specifies CSHSTGGNTEAFF.

The chain has TRBV30 and TRBJ2-1; D remains unclear. With 2 bases removed from V and 0 bases from J, the gap between germline ends came to 17 bases. The germline gives CDR1 GTSNPN, CDR2 SVGIG (reference sequence). The CDR3 is made up of 17 amino acids. DNA for the CDR3: TGTGCCTGGAGTCCATGGGCAGGCCTTCGCTCCTACAATGAGCAGTTCTTC. Translation gives CAWSPWAGLRSYNEQFF.

The chain carries TRBV29-1 and TRBJ2-7; 7 positions agree with TRBD1. Germline V CDR1 and CDR2: SQVTM, ANQGSEA. J lost 6 bases, V lost 7 bases, and 9 bases had no gene match. There are 12 residues in the CDR3. The CDR3 loop reads CSAKTGPLEQYF. CDR3 nucleotide sequence: TGCAGCGCGAAGACAGGGCCTCTCGAGCAGTACTTC.

There are a few counts of this clone. CDR3 nucleotides: TGTGCCAGCAGCAGACAGGGGCCTAGCACTGAAGCTTTCTTT. Translation: CASSRQGPSTEAFF. This chain links TRBV28 with TRBJ1-1; 8 positions match TRBD1. Germline CDR1 and CDR2: MDHEN and SYDVKM. V dropped 6 bases and J dropped 4; count of bases not matched to a gene: 7. The CDR3 totals 14 residues.

In this sample, this clone turned up a few times. The rearrangement uses TRBV29-1 and TRBJ1-2, with no clear D. Trimming stripped 7 bases from V and 1 base from J, with 19 bases between. The CDR3 covers 15 residues. Per the germline V gene, CDR1 is SQVTM and CDR2 is ANQGSEA. Here the CDR3 reads CSAPRETGRNYGYTF. In DNA form, the CDR3 reads TGCAGCGCCCCTCGGGAGACCGGACGTAACTATGGCTACACCTTC. Variable domain in full (rest from reference TRBV29-1 and TRBJ1-2): SAVISQKPSRDICQRGTSLTIQCQVDSQVTMMFWYRQQPGQSLTLIATANQGSEATYESGFVIDKFPISRPNLTFSTLTVSNMSPEDSSIYLCSAPRETGRNYGYTFGSGTRLTVV.

The V call is TRBV2, the J call TRBJ2-6; D gene ambiguous. CDR3 length: 17 amino acids. The germline V gene has CDR1 SNHLY and CDR2 FYNNEI. V was cut by 4 bases and J by 4 bases, with 17 bases left in between. This CDR3 is CASSVATKARGANVLTF. The CDR3 DNA reads TGTGCCAGCAGTGTAGCAACCAAAGCTAGAGGGGCCAACGTCCTGACTTTC.

This clone was counted a few times. The chain carries TRBV5-1 and TRBJ1-1, with TRBD1 matching over 9 bases. The junction had 5 bases not matched to a gene; V was cut back by 2 bases and J by 6 bases. Germline CDR1 SGHRS, CDR2 YFSETQ. CDR3 size: 14 residues. The CDR3 reads CASSLLGQGSEAFF. CDR3 in DNA: TGCGCCAGCAGCTTACTGGGACAGGGTTCTGAAGCTTTCTTT.

The table lists this clone with a few counts. The V gene is TRBV29-1, the J gene TRBJ1-1; D is perhaps TRBD1 (6 bases). This CDR3 is built from 13 residues. Germline V CDR1 and CDR2: SQVTM, ANQGSEA. V lost 7 bases and J 1 base, leaving 13 bases between the germline ends. CDR3 bases: TGCAGCGCCCACCAACAGGGGAACACTGAAGCTTTCTTT. It yields the protein CSAHQQGNTEAFF.

The chain recombines TRBV30 with TRBJ1-2; D unresolved. This CDR3 region has 13 residues. V lost 1 base and J lost 7, with 13 bases in between. Germline CDR1 and CDR2: GTSNPN and SVGIG (reference sequence). CDR3 DNA: TGTGCCTGGAGTGCCTCTCGGGGTGGTGGCTACACCTTC. Translation: CAWSASRGGGYTF. Full variable domain (missing parts from reference TRBV30 and TRBJ1-2): SQTIHQWPATLVQPVGSPLSLECTVEGTSNPNLYWYRQAAGRGLQLLFYSVGIGQISSEVPQNLSASRPQDRQFILSSKKLLLSDSGFYLCAWSASRGGGYTFGSGTRLTVV.

The rearrangement uses TRBV11-3 and TRBJ1-2; the D is unclear. The CDR3 extends over 13 amino acids. The germline CDR1 and CDR2 sequences are SGHNT and YENEEA. V dropped 5 bases and J dropped 8 bases, with 15 bases sitting between them. The CDR3: CASSGTGFGGYTF. CDR3 in DNA: TGTGCCAGCAGCGGAACGGGATTTGGCGGCTACACCTTC.

This clone was detected only a few times. The J gene is TRBJ2-2, the V gene TRBV10-3; no reliable D call. Trimming removed 6 bases from V and 5 bases from J, with 10 bases in between. The CDR3 totals 13 residues. Per the germline V gene, CDR1 is ENHRY and CDR2 is SYGVKD. CDR3 amino acids: CAISLTGTGELFF. DNA for the CDR3: TGTGCCATCAGCCTTACCGGGACCGGGGAGCTGTTTTTT.